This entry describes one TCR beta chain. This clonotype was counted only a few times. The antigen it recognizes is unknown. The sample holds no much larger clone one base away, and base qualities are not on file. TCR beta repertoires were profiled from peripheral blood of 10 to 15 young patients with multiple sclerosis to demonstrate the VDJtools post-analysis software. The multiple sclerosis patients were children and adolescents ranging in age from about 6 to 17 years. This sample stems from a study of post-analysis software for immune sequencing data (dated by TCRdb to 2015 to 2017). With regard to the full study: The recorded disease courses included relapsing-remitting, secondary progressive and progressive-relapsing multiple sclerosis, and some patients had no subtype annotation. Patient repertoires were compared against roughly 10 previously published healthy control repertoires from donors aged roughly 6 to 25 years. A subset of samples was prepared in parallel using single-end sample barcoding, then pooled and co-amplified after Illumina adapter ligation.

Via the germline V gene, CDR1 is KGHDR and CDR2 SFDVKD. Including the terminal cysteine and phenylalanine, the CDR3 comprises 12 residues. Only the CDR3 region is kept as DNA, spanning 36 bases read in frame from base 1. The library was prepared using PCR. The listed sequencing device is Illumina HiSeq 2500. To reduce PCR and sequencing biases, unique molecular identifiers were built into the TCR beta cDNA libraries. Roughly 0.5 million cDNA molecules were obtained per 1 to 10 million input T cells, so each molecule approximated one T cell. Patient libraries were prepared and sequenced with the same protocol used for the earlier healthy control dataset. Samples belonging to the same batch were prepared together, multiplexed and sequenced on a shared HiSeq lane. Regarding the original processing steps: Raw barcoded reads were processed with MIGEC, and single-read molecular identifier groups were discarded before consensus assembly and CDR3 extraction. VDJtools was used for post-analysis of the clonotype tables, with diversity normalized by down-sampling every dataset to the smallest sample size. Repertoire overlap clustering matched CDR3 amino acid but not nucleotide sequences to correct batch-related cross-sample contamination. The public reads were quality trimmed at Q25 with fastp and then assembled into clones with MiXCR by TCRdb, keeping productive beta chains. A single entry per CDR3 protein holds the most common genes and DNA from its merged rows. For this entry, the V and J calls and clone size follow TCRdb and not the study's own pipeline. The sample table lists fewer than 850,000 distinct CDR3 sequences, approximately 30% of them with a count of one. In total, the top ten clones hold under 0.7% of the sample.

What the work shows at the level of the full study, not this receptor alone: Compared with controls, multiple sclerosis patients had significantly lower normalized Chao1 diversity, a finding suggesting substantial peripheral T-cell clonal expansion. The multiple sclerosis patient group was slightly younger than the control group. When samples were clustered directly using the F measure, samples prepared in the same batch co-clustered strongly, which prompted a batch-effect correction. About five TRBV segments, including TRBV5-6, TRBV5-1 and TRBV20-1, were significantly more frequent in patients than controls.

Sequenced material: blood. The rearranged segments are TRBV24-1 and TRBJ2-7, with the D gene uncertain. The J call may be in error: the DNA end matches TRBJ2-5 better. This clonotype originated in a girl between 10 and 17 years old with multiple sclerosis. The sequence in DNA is TGTGCCACCAGTGACGCCAAAGAGACCCAGTACTTC. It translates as CATSDAKETQYF.